This T cell receptor (beta chain) came from a study of identical twins. Study findings and constraints: Cord blood's abundant beta clonotypes had fewer insertions, unlike memory repertoires.

With regard to this clonotype: Its target is not known.

Addition of a universal primer site occurred through template switching, and cDNA carried unique molecular identifiers. TCRdb re-derived calls from the 5' RACE reads in MiXCR, one entry per CDR3 protein. The sample has about 520,000 distinct CDR3 sequences, 22% seen once; the top ten hold approximately 0.95%. V lost 2 bases, J lost 5 bases, and 10 bases stayed unmatched. There are 16 residues in the CDR3. Looked up from germline, CDR1 is MNHEY and CDR2 is SVGAGI. These records were also assigned to another study, of T cells expressing NK-cell markers.

This TCR was recovered from a woman younger than 35 in good health. J is TRBJ2-3 and V is TRBV6-5, with 7 bases aligning to TRBD2. The sample taken for sequencing was CD4+ T cells sorted from blood. CDR3 loop: CASSYHYLAVQDTQYF. The CDR3 region has the DNA TGTGCCAGCAGTTACCACTATCTAGCGGTTCAAGATACGCAGTATTTT.